This TCR beta chain was profiled in a study of blood T cell repertoires in COVID-19. Study-wide background: Acute and convalescent COVID-19 specimens originated in the United States, Italy and Spain. Sample material is recorded as cDNA or gDNA derived from T cells, B-cell-depleted T cells, or PBMCs.

V lost 5 bases to trimming and J lost 8 bases; unmatched junction nucleotides: 9. The CDR3 contains 15 residues. Germline V lookup: CDR1 PRHDT, CDR2 FYEKMQ (reference sequence). In the authors' workflow: Amplified reference gene primers provided the basis for estimating nucleated cell counts. Some clones are missing from TCRdb's copy, which holds only in-frame ones; the method was immunoSEQ multiplex PCR. V, J and clone size are taken as reported in that table, and D and trimming were inferred from the DNA itself. In the table there are fewer than 350,000 clones, 86% of which are singletons. The chain links TRBV13 to TRBJ2-1; 10 nucleotides agree with TRBD1. The TCR sequence derives from a woman in her twenties or thirties who had recovered from COVID-19. The specimen was peripheral blood. The CDR3 nucleotides read TGTGCCAGCAGCCCCGGGACAGGGGTTATCGATGAGCAGTTCTTC. Translating it yields CASSPGTGVIDEQFF.